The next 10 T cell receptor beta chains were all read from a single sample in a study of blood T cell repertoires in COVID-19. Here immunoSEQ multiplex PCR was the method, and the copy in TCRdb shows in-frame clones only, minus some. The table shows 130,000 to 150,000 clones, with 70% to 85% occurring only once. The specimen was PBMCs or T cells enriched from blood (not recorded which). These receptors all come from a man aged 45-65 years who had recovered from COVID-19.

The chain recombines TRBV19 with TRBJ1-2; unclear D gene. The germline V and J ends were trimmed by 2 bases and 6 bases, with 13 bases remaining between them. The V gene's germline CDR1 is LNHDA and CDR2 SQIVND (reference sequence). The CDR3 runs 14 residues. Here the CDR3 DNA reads TGTGCCAGTAGTATAAACCTTGATAGTAATGGCTACACCTTC. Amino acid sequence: CASSINLDSNGYTF.

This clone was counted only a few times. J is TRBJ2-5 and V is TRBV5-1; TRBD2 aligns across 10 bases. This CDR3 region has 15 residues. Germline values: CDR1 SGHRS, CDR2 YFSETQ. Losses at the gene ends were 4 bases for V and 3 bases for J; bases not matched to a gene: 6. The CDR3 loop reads CASSPGLAVKETQYF. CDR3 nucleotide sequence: TGCGCCAGCAGCCCCGGACTAGCGGTGAAAGAGACCCAGTACTTC.

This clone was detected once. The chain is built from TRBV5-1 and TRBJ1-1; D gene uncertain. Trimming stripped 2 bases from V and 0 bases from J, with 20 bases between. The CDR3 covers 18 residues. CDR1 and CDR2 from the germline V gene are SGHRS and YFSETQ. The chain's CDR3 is CASSLSYSPGGLNTEAFF. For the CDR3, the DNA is TGCGCCAGCAGCTTATCATATTCCCCGGGCGGGTTGAACACTGAAGCTTTCTTT.

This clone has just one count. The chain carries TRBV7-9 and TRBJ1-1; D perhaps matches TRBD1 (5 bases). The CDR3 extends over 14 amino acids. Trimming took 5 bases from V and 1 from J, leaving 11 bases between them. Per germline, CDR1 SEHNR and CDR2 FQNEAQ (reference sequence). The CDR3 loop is CASSPAGGNTEAFF. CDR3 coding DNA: TGTGCCAGCAGCCCCGCCGGGGGGAACACTGAAGCTTTCTTT.

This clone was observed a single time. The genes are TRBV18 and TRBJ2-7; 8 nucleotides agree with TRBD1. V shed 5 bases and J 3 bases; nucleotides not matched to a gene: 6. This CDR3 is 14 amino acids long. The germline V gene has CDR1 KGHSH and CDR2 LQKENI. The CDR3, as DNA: TGTGCCAGCTCAGACAGGGGTTGGGGCTACGAGCAGTACTTC. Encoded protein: CASSDRGWGYEQYF. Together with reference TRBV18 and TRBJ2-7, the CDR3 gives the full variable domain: NAGVMQNPRHLVRRRGQEARLRCSPMKGHSHVYWYRQLPEEGLKFMVYLQKENIIDESGMPKERFSAEFPKEGPSILRIQQVVRGDSAAYFCASSDRGWGYEQYFGPGTRLTVT.

The CDR3 DNA sequence: TGTGCCAGCAGCTTAGTTCTTGGGGGGGCCCGGTCCTACAATGAGCAGTTCTTC. Protein sequence: CASSLVLGGARSYNEQFF. This chain joins TRBV7-2 and TRBJ2-1; possible D gene TRBD2, 7 bases. This CDR3 contains 18 residues. Trimming left V 1 base short and J 1 base short, with 17 bases between. CDR1 and CDR2 (germline): SGHTA, FQGNSA.

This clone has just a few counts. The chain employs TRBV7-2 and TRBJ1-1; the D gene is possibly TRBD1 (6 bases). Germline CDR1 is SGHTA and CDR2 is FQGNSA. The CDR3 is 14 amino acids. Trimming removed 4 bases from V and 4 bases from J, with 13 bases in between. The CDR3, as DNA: TGTGCCAGCAGCTCAACGGGGGGCGCCACTGAAGCTTTCTTT. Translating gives CASSSTGGATEAFF. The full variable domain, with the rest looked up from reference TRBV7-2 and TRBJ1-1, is GAGVSQSPSNKVTEKGKDVELRCDPISGHTALYWYRQSLGQGLEFLIYFQGNSAPDKSGLPSDRFSAERTGGSVSTLTIQRTQQEDSAVYLCASSSTGGATEAFFGQGTRLTVV.

The CDR3 protein is CASSIWRETEAFF. The CDR3 DNA follows: TGTGCCAGTAGTATTTGGAGGGAAACTGAAGCTTTCTTT. V is TRBV19 and J is TRBJ1-1; D gene uncertain. V was pared by 3 bases and J by 5 bases, with 10 bases between. From germline, CDR1 is LNHDA and CDR2 SQIVND (reference sequence). This CDR3 has 13 residues. The full variable domain, with the rest looked up from reference TRBV19 and TRBJ1-1, is DGGITQSPKYLFRKEGQNVTLSCEQNLNHDAMYWYRQDPGQGLRLIYYSQIVNDFQKGDIAEGYSVSREKKESFPLTVTSAQKNPTAFYLCASSIWRETEAFFGQGTRLTVV.

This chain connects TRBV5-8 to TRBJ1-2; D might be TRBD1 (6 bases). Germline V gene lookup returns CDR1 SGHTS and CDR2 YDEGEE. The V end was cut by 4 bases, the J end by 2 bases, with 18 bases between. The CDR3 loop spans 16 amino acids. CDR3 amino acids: CASSLDRTQPNYGYTF. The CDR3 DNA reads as TGTGCCAGCAGCCTGGACAGAACCCAACCAAACTATGGCTACACCTTC.

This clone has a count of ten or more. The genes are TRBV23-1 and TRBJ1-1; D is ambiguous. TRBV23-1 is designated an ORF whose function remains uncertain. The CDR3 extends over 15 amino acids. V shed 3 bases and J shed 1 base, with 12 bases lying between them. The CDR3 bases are TGCGCCAGCAGTCATGGGCGGGGATGGAACACTGAAGCTTTCTTT. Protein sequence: CASSHGRGWNTEAFF.